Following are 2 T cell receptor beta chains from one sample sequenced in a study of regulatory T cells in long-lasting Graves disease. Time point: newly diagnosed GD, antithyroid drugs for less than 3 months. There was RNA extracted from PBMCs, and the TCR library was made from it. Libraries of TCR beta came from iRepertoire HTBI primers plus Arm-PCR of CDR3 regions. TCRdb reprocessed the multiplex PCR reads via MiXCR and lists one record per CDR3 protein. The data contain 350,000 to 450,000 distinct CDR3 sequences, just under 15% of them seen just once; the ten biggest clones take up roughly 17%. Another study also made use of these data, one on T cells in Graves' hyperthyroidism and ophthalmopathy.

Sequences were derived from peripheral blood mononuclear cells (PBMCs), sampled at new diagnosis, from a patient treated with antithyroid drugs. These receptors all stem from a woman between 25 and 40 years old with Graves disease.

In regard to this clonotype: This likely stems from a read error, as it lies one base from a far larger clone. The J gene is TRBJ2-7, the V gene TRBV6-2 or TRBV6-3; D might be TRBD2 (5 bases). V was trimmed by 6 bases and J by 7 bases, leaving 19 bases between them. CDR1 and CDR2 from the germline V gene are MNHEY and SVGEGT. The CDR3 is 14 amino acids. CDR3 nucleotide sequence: TGTGCCAGCAGCCAAGGGTCCCGGACGGGGGAGCAGTACTTC. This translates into CASSQGSRTGEQYF.

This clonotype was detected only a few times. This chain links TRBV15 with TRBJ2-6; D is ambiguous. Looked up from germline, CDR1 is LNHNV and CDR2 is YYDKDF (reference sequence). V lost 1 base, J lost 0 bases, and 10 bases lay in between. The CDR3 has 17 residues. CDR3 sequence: CATSRVGLNSGANVLTF. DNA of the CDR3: TGTGCCACCAGCAGAGTTGGCCTGAACTCTGGGGCCAACGTCCTGACTTTC.